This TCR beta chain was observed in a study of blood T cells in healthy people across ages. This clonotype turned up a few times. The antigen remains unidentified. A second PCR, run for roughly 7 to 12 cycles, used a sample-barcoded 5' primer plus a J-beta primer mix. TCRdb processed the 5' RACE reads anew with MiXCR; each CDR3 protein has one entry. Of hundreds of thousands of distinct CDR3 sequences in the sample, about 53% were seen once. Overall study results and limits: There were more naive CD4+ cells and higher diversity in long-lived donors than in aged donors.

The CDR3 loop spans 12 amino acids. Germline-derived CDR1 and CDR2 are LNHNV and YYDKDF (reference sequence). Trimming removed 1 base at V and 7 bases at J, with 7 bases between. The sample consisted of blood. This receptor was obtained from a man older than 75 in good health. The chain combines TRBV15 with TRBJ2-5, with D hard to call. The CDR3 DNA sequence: TGTGCCACCAGCAGAGGGCTGGGGACCCAGTACTTC. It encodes CATSRGLGTQYF. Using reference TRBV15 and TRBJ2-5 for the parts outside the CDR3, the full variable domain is DAMVIQNPRYQVTQFGKPVTLSCSQTLNHNVMYWYQQKSSQAPKLLFHYYDKDFNNEADTPDNFQSRRPNTSFCFLDIRSPGLGDTAMYLCATSRGLGTQYFGPGTRLLVL.